These 5 T cell receptor beta chains originate from one sample sequenced in a study of T-cell reconstitution after alpha-beta-depleted transplantation in children. Using unique molecular identifiers, the investigators prepared the TCRbeta library. From the PCR reads, TCRdb called clonotypes with MiXCR, one entry per CDR3 protein. The sample carries 5,000 to 7,500 distinct CDR3 sequences, around a tenth recorded once. The sequencing here drew on PBMCs, mostly from graft donor cells, taken 180 days after TCRalphabeta/CD19-depleted stem cell transplant. These TCRs come from a child less than two years old who had a stem cell transplant for acute myeloid leukemia, so the T cells may come from the graft donor.

This clonotype is categorized as medium-sized. This chain joins TRBV6-5 and TRBJ2-7; D gene uncertain. V was trimmed by 6 bases and J by 0 bases, leaving 15 bases between them. The CDR3 consists of 15 residues. The germline V gene has CDR1 MNHEY and CDR2 SVGAGI. CDR3 in amino acids: CASRRRVMNSYEQYF. The CDR3 coding sequence is TGTGCCAGCAGGCGAAGGGTAATGAACTCCTACGAGCAGTACTTC.

This clonotype is labeled medium-sized. This sequence joins TRBV4-1 and TRBJ2-7; no firm D call. CDR1 and CDR2 from the germline V gene are MGHRA and YSYEKL. CDR3 size: 14 residues. The V end was cut by 3 bases, the J end by 3 bases, with 12 bases between. CDR3 bases: TGCGCCAGCAGCCAGTCGGGCCAGAACTACGAGCAGTACTTC. Its translation is CASSQSGQNYEQYF.

A remark on this clonotype: A junction end diverges from the germline sequence, so it may reflect a read error. The chain couples TRBV6-1 to TRBJ2-3; TRBD1 matches 7 bases. The CDR3 is made up of 14 amino acids. Germline CDR1 MNHNS, CDR2 SASEGT. The CDR3 spells CASSCQGEADKQYF. In nucleotides, the CDR3 is TGTGCCAGCAGCTGCCAGGGGGAAGCAGATAAGCAGTATTTT.

Ten or more counts support this clonotype. The chain joins TRBV27 to TRBJ1-1; a weak D match, TRBD1 (5 bases). Trimming took 3 bases from V and 1 from J, leaving 6 bases between them. The CDR3 consists of 13 residues. CDR1 and CDR2 (germline): MNHEY, SMNVEV (reference sequence). This CDR3 reads CASSFGGNTEAFF. Here the CDR3 DNA reads TGTGCCAGCAGTTTCGGGGGGAACACTGAAGCTTTCTTT.

This clonotype is labeled as medium-sized. V and J are TRBV12-3 or TRBV12-4 and TRBJ2-7, with 12 bases aligning to TRBD2. The trim removed 6 bases at V and 5 bases at J, leaving 5 bases unmatched. CDR3 length equals 14 residues. The CDR3 loop is CASRRTSGRNEQYF. CDR3 DNA sequence: TGTGCCAGCAGGCGAACTAGCGGGAGGAACGAGCAGTACTTC.